Below, 22 T cell receptor beta chains from the same sample are listed, as sequenced in a study of cytotoxic CD8 clonotypes in ibrutinib-treated CLL. Sequencing was performed with immunoSEQ multiplex PCR; in TCRdb, only in-frame clones are kept and a portion is missing. The sample has approximately 120,000 clones; approximately 81% are singletons. Sample: PBMCs, taken after 24 months of ibrutinib treatment. The origin of the receptors is a human donor with chronic lymphocytic leukemia.

The chain recombines TRBV19 with TRBJ1-5, with D unresolved. The CDR3 sequence is 15 residues long. The germline V and J ends were trimmed by 7 bases and 3 bases, with 16 bases remaining between them. Germline CDR1 is LNHDA and CDR2 is SQIVND (reference sequence). In DNA, the CDR3 is TGTGCCAGTAAGGCGGGCAGTCCCTACAATCAGCCCCAGCATTTT. It yields the protein CASKAGSPYNQPQHF.

The CDR3 DNA reads as TGCGCCAGCAGCTTGGTCGTAGGCGCGGGCACTGAAGCTTTCTTT. Translated: CASSLVVGAGTEAFF. V usage is TRBV5-1 and J usage is TRBJ1-1; unclear D gene. The germline V and J ends were trimmed by 0 bases and 4 bases, with 13 bases remaining between them. The CDR3 runs to 15 residues. Germline V gives CDR1 SGHRS, CDR2 YFSETQ.

The CDR3 loop reads CASSPPGLANEQFF. CDR3 in DNA: TGTGCCAGCAGTCCGCCCGGACTAGCCAATGAGCAGTTCTTC. The V call is TRBV28, the J call TRBJ2-1, with TRBD2 matching over 8 bases. The CDR3 contains 14 residues. The junction had 6 bases not matched to a gene; V was cut back by 5 bases and J by 6 bases. Germline CDR1 reads MDHEN; CDR2 reads SYDVKM.

This sequence joins TRBV5-1 and TRBJ2-2; TRBD1 might be the D (6 bases). CDR3 length equals 16 residues. Trimming pared 0 bases from V and 3 bases from J, leaving 12 bases between. Germline loops: CDR1 SGHRS, CDR2 YFSETQ. The CDR3 spells CASSLVWAGDTGELFF. CDR3 sequence (DNA): TGCGCCAGCAGCTTGGTCTGGGCAGGGGACACCGGGGAGCTGTTTTTT.

This clone has a single count. The CDR3 sequence is CAWSPPGGYGYTF. The CDR3 DNA sequence: TGTGCCTGGAGTCCCCCGGGGGGGTATGGCTACACCTTC. The chain recombines TRBV30 with TRBJ1-2; tentative D call: TRBD1 (5 bases). The V and J ends lost 2 bases and 5 bases respectively, with 12 bases between them. Germline V lookup: CDR1 GTSNPN, CDR2 SVGIG (reference sequence). This CDR3 contains 13 residues.

In this sample, this clone turned up a few times. This chain uses TRBV29-1 with TRBJ2-1; 8 bases match TRBD1. The ends lost 7 bases at V and 6 bases at J; junction bases unmatched: 5. The germline CDR1 and CDR2 sequences are SQVTM and ANQGSEA. This CDR3 has 12 residues. The CDR3 coding sequence is TGCAGCGGGAACAGGGGGAGCAATGAGCAGTTCTTC. This gives the protein CSGNRGSNEQFF.

This clone occurred once. V usage is TRBV2 and J usage is TRBJ1-1; D perhaps matches TRBD1 (6 bases). Trimming pared 4 bases from V and 7 bases from J, leaving 19 bases between. CDR3 length: 15 amino acids. Germline V lookup: CDR1 SNHLY, CDR2 FYNNEI. CDR3 sequence reads: CASSVLPPGAGEAFF. In DNA form, the CDR3 reads TGTGCCAGCAGTGTTCTCCCCCCGGGGGCGGGTGAAGCTTTCTTT.

This chain links TRBV7-7 with TRBJ2-1; maybe TRBD1 (6 bases). Trimming left V 5 bases short and J 9 bases short, with 14 bases between. There are 13 residues in the CDR3. From germline, CDR1 is SSHAT and CDR2 FNYEAQ (reference sequence). The CDR3 DNA follows: TGTGCCAGCAGCAGCCAACTAGGGGGTGAGCAGTTCTTC. It yields the protein CASSSQLGGEQFF. The full variable domain, its missing parts supplied by reference TRBV7-7 and TRBJ2-1, is GAGVSQSPRYKVTKRGQDVTLRCDPISSHATLYWYQQALGQGPEFLTYFNYEAQPDKSGLPSDRFSAERPEGSISTLTIQRTEQRDSAMYRCASSSQLGGEQFFGPGTRLTVL.

CDR3 protein: CASSAERNEQFF. DNA of the CDR3: TGTGCCAGCAGCGCAGAGCGTAATGAGCAGTTCTTC. The rearrangement uses TRBV7-2 and TRBJ2-1; D unclear. Germline CDR1 reads SGHTA; CDR2 reads FQGNSA. Trimming removed 5 bases from V and 7 bases from J, with 9 bases in between. The CDR3 runs to 12 residues.

V is TRBV7-2 and J is TRBJ2-7; TRBD2 is a possible D gene (5 bases). This CDR3 is built from 12 residues. Germline CDR1 reads SGHTA; CDR2 reads FQGNSA. The germline V and J ends were trimmed by 3 bases and 3 bases, with 6 bases remaining between them. Here the CDR3 DNA reads TGTGCCAGCAGCTTTGGGAGCTACGAGCAGTACTTC. Its translation is CASSFGSYEQYF.

V gene TRBV29-1 combines with J gene TRBJ1-6, with D maybe TRBD1 (6 bases). Germline CDR1 and CDR2: SQVTM and ANQGSEA. The V and J ends lost 4 bases and 7 bases respectively, with 11 bases between them. The CDR3 extends over 13 amino acids. Here the CDR3 DNA reads TGCAGCGTTGCAGGGGAAAAGAATTCACCCCTCCACTTT. Its translation: CSVAGEKNSPLHF. The whole variable domain, remainder taken from reference TRBV29-1 and TRBJ1-6, is SAVISQKPSRDICQRGTSLTIQCQVDSQVTMMFWYRQQPGQSLTLIATANQGSEATYESGFVIDKFPISRPNLTFSTLTVSNMSPEDSSIYLCSVAGEKNSPLHFGNGTRLTVT.

The chain couples TRBV6-1 to TRBJ1-1; D unresolved. The V end was cut by 8 bases, the J end by 6 bases, with 16 bases between. CDR1 MNHNS and CDR2 SASEGT come from the germline V gene. The CDR3 consists of 13 residues. In DNA form, the CDR3 reads TGTGCCAGCCGGCTCGGAAGTGGGCCTGAAGCTTTCTTT. It yields the protein CASRLGSGPEAFF.

V gene TRBV7-8 combines with J gene TRBJ1-1, with D maybe TRBD1 (5 bases). There are 15 residues in the CDR3. The germline V and J ends were trimmed by 2 bases and 6 bases, with 16 bases remaining between them. Germline-derived CDR1 and CDR2 are SGHVS and FQNEAQ. The chain's CDR3 is CASSLWSWRGPEAFF. CDR3 sequence (DNA): TGTGCCAGCAGCTTATGGAGCTGGAGGGGCCCTGAAGCTTTCTTT.

The chain couples TRBV6-6 to TRBJ1-1, with D unclear. V lost 6 bases, J lost 11 bases, and 19 bases lay in between. The germline V gene encodes CDR1 MNHNY and CDR2 SVGAGI (reference sequence). This CDR3 spans 13 amino acids. The CDR3 sequence: CASSPTGSLGAFF. DNA for the CDR3: TGTGCCAGCAGCCCTACGGGGTCCCTAGGGGCTTTCTTT.

The chain uses TRBV7-6 and TRBJ1-3, with TRBD1 matching 8 bases. Germline V gene sequence: CDR1 SGHVS, CDR2 FNYEAQ. J was trimmed by 0 bases and V by 5 bases; bases with no gene match: 6. The CDR3 totals 16 residues. The CDR3 sequence: CASSQGQGNSGNTIYF. CDR3 coding DNA: TGTGCCAGCAGCCAAGGACAGGGTAACTCTGGAAACACCATATATTTT. Based on the CDR3 plus reference TRBV7-6 and TRBJ1-3, the full variable domain is GAGVSQSPRYKVTKRGQDVALRCDPISGHVSLYWYRQALGQGPEFLTYFNYEAQQDKSGLPNDRFSAERPEGSISTLTIQRTEQRDSAMYRCASSQGQGNSGNTIYFGEGSWLTVV.

About this clone: One end of the junction does not line up with germline, which may come from a read error. The chain joins TRBV7-2 to TRBJ2-4, with 8 bases matching TRBD2. The germline V gene has CDR1 SGHTA and CDR2 FQGNSA. The CDR3 consists of 13 residues. The CDR3 region has the DNA TGTGCCAGCAGCTCTTTATGGCGGGGGGTTCCGTCCTTC. It is translated as CASSSLWRGVPSF. The whole variable domain, filled in from reference TRBV7-2 and TRBJ2-4, reads GAGVSQSPSNKVTEKGKDVELRCDPISGHTALYWYRQSLGQGLEFLIYFQGNSAPDKSGLPSDRFSAERTGGSVSTLTIQRTQQEDSAVYLCASSSLWRGVPSFGAGTRLSVL.

The chain is built from TRBV10-3 and TRBJ2-2, with D tentatively TRBD1 (6 bases). Germline CDR1 is ENHRY and CDR2 is SYGVKD. Trimming cost V 3 bases and J 3 bases, with 14 bases left between them. CDR3 length: 16 residues. DNA for the CDR3: TGTGCCATCAGTGAAACAGGGTTGTGGGACACCGGGGAGCTGTTTTTT. The encoded protein is CAISETGLWDTGELFF.

This clone was seen a few times. The chain uses TRBV6-4 and TRBJ1-1, with unresolved D. The V end lost 6 bases, the J end lost 1 base, and 9 bases lay between the germline ends. Germline-derived CDR1 and CDR2 are MRHNA and SNTAGT. CDR3 length equals 13 residues. The CDR3, as DNA: TGTGCCAGCAGCCAGACGTCGAACACTGAAGCTTTCTTT. Residues: CASSQTSNTEAFF.

The chain combines TRBV11-1 with TRBJ2-3, with D perhaps matching TRBD2 (6 bases). The CDR3 is 13 amino acids. The germline gives CDR1 SGHAT, CDR2 FQDESV (reference sequence). V gave up 5 bases and J gave up 4 bases, with 10 bases separating them. CDR3 coding DNA: TGTGCCAGCAGCCCCGGCGGGGCAGATACGCAGTATTTT. Protein sequence: CASSPGGADTQYF. The full variable domain, rest sourced from reference TRBV11-1 and TRBJ2-3, is EAEVAQSPRYKITEKSQAVAFWCDPISGHATLYWYRQILGQGPELLVQFQDESVVDDSQLPKDRFSAERLKGVDSTLKIQPAELGDSAMYLCASSPGGADTQYFGPGTRLTVL.

The rearrangement links TRBV29-1 to TRBJ2-5, with a possible D match to TRBD1 (6 bases). From germline, CDR1 is SQVTM and CDR2 ANQGSEA. There are 15 residues in the CDR3. The V gene lost 3 bases and the J gene lost 5 bases, with 19 bases spanning the gap. The CDR3 nucleotides read TGCAGCGTTGATCCATTGGGGGCCCAGGGGGAGACCCAGTACTTC. This encodes CSVDPLGAQGETQYF. Combining the CDR3 with reference TRBV29-1 and TRBJ2-5 gives the whole variable domain SAVISQKPSRDICQRGTSLTIQCQVDSQVTMMFWYRQQPGQSLTLIATANQGSEATYESGFVIDKFPISRPNLTFSTLTVSNMSPEDSSIYLCSVDPLGAQGETQYFGPGTRLLVL.

The genes are TRBV29-1 and TRBJ2-1; D is uncertain. This CDR3 has 11 amino acids. Germline values: CDR1 SQVTM, CDR2 ANQGSEA. V gave up 2 bases and J gave up 11 bases, with 10 bases separating them. As DNA, the CDR3 is TGCAGCGTTGAAAATATAGCCCAGCAGTTCTTC. This gives the protein CSVENIAQQFF.

V and J are TRBV5-4 and TRBJ2-7, with 11 positions matching TRBD2. Germline V CDR1 and CDR2: SGHNT, YYREEE (reference sequence). Trimming took 4 bases from V and 4 from J; bases not matched to a gene: 1. The CDR3 consists of 13 residues. This chain's CDR3 is CASSGTSGYEQYF. The CDR3 region has the DNA TGTGCCAGCAGCGGGACTAGCGGATACGAGCAGTACTTC.